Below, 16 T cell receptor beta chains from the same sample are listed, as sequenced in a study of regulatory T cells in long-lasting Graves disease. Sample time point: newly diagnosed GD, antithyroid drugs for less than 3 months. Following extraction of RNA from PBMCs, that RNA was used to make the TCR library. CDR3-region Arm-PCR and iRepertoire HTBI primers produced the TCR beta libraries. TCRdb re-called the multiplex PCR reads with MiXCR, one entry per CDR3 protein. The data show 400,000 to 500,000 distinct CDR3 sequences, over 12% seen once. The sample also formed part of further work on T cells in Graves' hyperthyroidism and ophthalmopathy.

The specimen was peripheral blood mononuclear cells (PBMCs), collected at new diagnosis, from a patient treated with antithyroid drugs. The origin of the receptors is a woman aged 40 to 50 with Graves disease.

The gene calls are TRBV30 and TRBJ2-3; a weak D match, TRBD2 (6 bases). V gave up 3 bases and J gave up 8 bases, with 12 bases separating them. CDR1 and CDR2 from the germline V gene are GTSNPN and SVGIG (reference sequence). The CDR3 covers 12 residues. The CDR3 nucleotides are TGTGCCTGGAGACAACTAGCAGTTACGCAGTATTTT. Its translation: CAWRQLAVTQYF.

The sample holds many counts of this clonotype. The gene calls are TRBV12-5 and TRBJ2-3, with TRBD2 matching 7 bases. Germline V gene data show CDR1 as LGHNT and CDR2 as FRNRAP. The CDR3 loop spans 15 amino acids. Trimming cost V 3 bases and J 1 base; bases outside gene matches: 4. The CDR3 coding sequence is TGTGCTAGTGGTTTAGTCGCGGGAGGCACAGATACGCAGTATTTT. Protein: CASGLVAGGTDTQYF.

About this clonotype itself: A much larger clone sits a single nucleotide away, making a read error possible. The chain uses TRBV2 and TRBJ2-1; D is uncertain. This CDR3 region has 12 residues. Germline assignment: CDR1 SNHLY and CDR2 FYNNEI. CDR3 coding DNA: TGTGCCAGCAGGAGAGAGGTTGATGACCAGTTCTTC. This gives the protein CASRREVDDQFF.

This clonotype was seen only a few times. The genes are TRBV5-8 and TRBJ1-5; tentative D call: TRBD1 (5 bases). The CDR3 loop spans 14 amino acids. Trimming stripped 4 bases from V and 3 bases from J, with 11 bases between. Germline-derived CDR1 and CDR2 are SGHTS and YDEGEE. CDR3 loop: CASSLRQFNQPQHF. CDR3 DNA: TGTGCCAGCAGCCTAAGACAGTTCAATCAGCCCCAGCATTTT. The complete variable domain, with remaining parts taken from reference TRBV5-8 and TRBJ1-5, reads EAGVTQSPTHLIKTRGQQATLRCSPISGHTSVYWYQQALGLGLQFLLWYDEGEERNRGNFPPRFSGRQFPNYSSELNVNALELEDSALYLCASSLRQFNQPQHFGDGTRLSIL.

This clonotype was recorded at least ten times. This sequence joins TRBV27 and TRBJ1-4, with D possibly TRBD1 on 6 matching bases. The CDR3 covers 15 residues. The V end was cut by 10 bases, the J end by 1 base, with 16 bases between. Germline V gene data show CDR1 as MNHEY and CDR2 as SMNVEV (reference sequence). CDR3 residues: CATSLGARTNEKLFF. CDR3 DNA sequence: TGTGCCACCTCTTTGGGGGCAAGAACTAATGAAAAACTGTTTTTT.

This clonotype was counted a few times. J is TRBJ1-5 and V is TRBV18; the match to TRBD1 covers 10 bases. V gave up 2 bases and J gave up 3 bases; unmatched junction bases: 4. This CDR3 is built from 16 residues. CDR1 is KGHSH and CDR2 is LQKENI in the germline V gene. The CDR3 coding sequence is TGTGCCAGCTCACCAGCCGGGACAGGGGCCAATCAGCCCCAGCATTTT. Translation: CASSPAGTGANQPQHF.

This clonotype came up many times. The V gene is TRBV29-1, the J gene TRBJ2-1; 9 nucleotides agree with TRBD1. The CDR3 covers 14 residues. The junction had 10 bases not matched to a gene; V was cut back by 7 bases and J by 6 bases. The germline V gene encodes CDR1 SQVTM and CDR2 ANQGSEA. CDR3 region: CSADYRGLGNEQFF. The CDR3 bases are TGCAGCGCTGACTACAGGGGGCTGGGCAATGAGCAGTTCTTC.

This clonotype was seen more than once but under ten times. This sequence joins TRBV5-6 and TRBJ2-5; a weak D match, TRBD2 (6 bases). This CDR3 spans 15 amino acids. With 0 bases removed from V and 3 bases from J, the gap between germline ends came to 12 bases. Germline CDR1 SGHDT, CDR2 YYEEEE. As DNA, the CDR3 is TGTGCCAGCAGCTTGGCCTTTTGGGGGGAAGAGACCCAGTACTTC. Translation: CASSLAFWGEETQYF.

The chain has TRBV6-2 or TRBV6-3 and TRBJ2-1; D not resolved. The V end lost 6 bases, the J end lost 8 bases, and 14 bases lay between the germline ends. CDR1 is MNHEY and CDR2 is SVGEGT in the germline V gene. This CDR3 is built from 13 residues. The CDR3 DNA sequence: TGTGCCAGCAGAACCCTGGGAATCCATGAGCAGTTCTTC. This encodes CASRTLGIHEQFF.

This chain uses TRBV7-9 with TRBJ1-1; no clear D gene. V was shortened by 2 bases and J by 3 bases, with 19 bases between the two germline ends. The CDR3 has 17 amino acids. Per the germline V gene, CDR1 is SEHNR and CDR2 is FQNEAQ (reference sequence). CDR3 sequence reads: CASSLWPGGERDTEAFF. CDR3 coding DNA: TGTGCCAGCAGCTTATGGCCCGGTGGGGAGAGGGACACTGAAGCTTTCTTT.

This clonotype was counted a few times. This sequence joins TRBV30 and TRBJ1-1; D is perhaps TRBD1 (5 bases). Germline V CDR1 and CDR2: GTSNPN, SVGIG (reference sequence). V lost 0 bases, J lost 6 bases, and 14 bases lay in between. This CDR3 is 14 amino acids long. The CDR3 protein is CAWSVLLRDSEAFF. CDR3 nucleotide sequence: TGTGCCTGGAGTGTATTATTAAGGGACTCTGAAGCTTTCTTT.

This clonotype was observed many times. CDR3 sequence: CSARAVGQGSTGELFF. The DNA for the CDR3 is TGCAGTGCTAGAGCTGTAGGACAGGGGAGCACCGGGGAGCTGTTTTTT. The genes are TRBV20-1 and TRBJ2-2; the match to TRBD1 covers 9 bases. The V gene end was trimmed by 1 base and the J gene end by 4 bases; junction bases not matched to a gene: 7. Germline CDR1 DFQATT, CDR2 SNEGSKA (reference sequence). This CDR3 comprises 16 residues.

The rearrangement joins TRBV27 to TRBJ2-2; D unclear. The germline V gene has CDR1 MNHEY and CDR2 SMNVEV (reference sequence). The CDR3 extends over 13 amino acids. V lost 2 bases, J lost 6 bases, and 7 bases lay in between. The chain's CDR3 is CASSLRWAGELFF. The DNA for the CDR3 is TGTGCCAGCAGTTTAAGATGGGCCGGGGAGCTGTTTTTT.

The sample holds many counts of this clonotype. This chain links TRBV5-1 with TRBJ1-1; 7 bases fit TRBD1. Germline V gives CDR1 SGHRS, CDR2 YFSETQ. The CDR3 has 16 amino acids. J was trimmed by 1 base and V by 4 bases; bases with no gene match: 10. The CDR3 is CASSLGDRLSNTEAFF. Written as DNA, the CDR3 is TGCGCCAGCAGCCTCGGGGACAGACTTTCGAACACTGAAGCTTTCTTT.

This CDR3 reads CASKTGGWNTEAFF. CDR3 in DNA: TGTGCCAGCAAAACAGGGGGCTGGAACACTGAAGCTTTCTTT. The rearrangement links TRBV6-2 or TRBV6-3 to TRBJ1-1, with 9 bases that match TRBD1. Trimming at V came to 7 bases and at J to 1 base, leaving 4 bases not matched to a gene. Per germline, CDR1 MNHEY and CDR2 SVGEGT. The CDR3 runs to 14 residues.

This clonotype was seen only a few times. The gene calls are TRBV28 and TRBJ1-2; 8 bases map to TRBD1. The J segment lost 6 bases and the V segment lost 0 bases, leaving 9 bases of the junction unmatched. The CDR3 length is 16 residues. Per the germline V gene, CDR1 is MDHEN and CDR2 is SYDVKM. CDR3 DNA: TGTGCCAGCAGTTTATGGACCGGGACAGGACAGGATGGCTACACCTTC. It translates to CASSLWTGTGQDGYTF.